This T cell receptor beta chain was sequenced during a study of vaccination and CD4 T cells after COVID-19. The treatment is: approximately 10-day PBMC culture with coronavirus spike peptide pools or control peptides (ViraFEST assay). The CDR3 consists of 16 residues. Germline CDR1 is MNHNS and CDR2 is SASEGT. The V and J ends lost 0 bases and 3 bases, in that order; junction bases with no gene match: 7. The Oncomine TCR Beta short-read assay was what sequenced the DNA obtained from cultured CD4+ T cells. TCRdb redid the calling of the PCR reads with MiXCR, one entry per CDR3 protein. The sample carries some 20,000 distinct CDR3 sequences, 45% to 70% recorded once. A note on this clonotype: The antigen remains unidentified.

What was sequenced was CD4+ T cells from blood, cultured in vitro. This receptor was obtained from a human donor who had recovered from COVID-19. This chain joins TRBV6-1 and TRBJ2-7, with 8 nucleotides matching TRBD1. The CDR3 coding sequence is TGTGCCAGCAGTGAAGCGCTCGGACAGGGCAGCTACGAGCAGTACTTC. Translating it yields CASSEALGQGSYEQYF.